This T cell receptor beta chain comes out of a study of blood T cells in healthy people across ages. A sample-barcoded 5' primer and a J-beta primer mix were used in a second PCR of roughly 7 to 11 cycles. The authors tagged each cDNA molecule using a template-switch adaptor with 12 random nucleotides. TCRdb re-called the 5' RACE reads with MiXCR, one entry per CDR3 protein. The sample carries 850,000 or so distinct CDR3 sequences, around 28% recorded once. Germline V lookup: CDR1 WNHNN, CDR2 SYGVQD (reference sequence). The V and J ends lost 6 bases and 1 base respectively, with 12 bases between them. The CDR3 consists of 14 residues. Every participating donor contributed around 9.5 milliliters of peripheral blood through a draw.

The sequencing sample was made of blood. This chain connects TRBV10-1 to TRBJ1-1; no clear D. The sequence was obtained from a woman over 75 in good health. CDR3: CASSPVAGNTEAFF. The CDR3 DNA reads as TGCGCCAGCAGCCCCGTGGCAGGGAACACTGAAGCTTTCTTT.